The 32 T cell receptor beta chains below come from one sample, sequenced in a study of T cells in Graves' hyperthyroidism and ophthalmopathy. It was RNA transcripts that yielded the amplified TCR beta CDR3 regions. First-round RT-PCR of the TCR CDR3 relied on the HTBI primer set. TCRdb re-derived calls from the multiplex PCR reads in MiXCR, one entry per CDR3 protein. This sample has 280,000 or so distinct CDR3 sequences; 12% to 15% occur once, and the top ten carry 30%. The sequencing sample was made of blood. The receptor set was obtained from a woman in her forties or fifties with Graves' hyperthyroidism that later progressed to Graves' ophthalmopathy.

This clonotype appeared many times. The V gene is TRBV6-1, the J gene TRBJ2-2, with unresolved D. V shed 6 bases and J shed 2 bases, with 10 bases lying between them. This CDR3 has 14 amino acids. CDR1 is MNHNS, CDR2 SASEGT, per germline. The CDR3 DNA is TGTGCCAGCAGGGGTCGGATTAACACCGGGGAGCTGTTTTTT. Amino acid sequence: CASRGRINTGELFF.

This clonotype was seen ten or more times. The V gene is TRBV12-3 or TRBV12-4, the J gene TRBJ2-1; 8 nucleotides align to TRBD2. The CDR3 totals 14 residues. V gave up 6 bases and J gave up 8 bases; unmatched junction bases: 9. CDR3 sequence: CASRTAGASDEQFF. The CDR3 coding sequence is TGTGCCAGCAGGACAGCGGGAGCTAGCGATGAGCAGTTCTTC.

There are many counts of this clonotype. This sequence joins TRBV5-1 and TRBJ2-7, with 8 bases aligning to TRBD2. CDR1 and CDR2 from the germline V gene are SGHRS and YFSETQ. The CDR3 covers 14 residues. The V and J ends lost 1 base and 3 bases, in that order; junction bases with no gene match: 3. The CDR3 DNA reads TGCGCCAGCAGCTTGTCGGGAGGGGGCTACGAGCAGTACTTC. It specifies CASSLSGGGYEQYF. Full variable domain (remainder filled in from reference TRBV5-1 and TRBJ2-7): KAGVTQTPRYLIKTRGQQVTLSCSPISGHRSVSWYQQTPGQGLQFLFEYFSETQRNKGNFPGRFSGRQFSNSRSEMNVSTLELGDSALYLCASSLSGGGYEQYFGPGTRLTVT.

Many counts were recorded for this clonotype. The rearrangement joins TRBV5-1 to TRBJ2-5, with TRBD2 matching over 7 bases. Trimming took 2 bases from V and 5 from J; bases not matched to a gene: 6. The germline gives CDR1 SGHRS, CDR2 YFSETQ. The CDR3 is 14 amino acids. CDR3 in amino acids: CASSFRGGSETQYF. In nucleotides, the CDR3 is TGCGCCAGCAGCTTCCGTGGCGGGAGTGAGACCCAGTACTTC.

This clonotype was observed at least ten times. The gene calls are TRBV7-8 and TRBJ2-3, with TRBD1 matching 9 bases. CDR3 size: 14 residues. V lost 5 bases, J lost 6 bases, and 6 bases stayed unmatched. The germline V gene encodes CDR1 SGHVS and CDR2 FQNEAQ. CDR3 sequence reads: CASSRDREWDTQYF. CDR3 nucleotide sequence: TGTGCCAGCAGCCGGGACAGGGAGTGGGATACGCAGTATTTT.

This clonotype has at least ten counts. The chain joins TRBV5-1 to TRBJ1-3, with a possible D match to TRBD1 (6 bases). The CDR3 has 15 residues. The V end lost 2 bases, the J end lost 2 bases, and 11 bases lay between the germline ends. Germline CDR1 reads SGHRS; CDR2 reads YFSETQ. CDR3 coding DNA: TGCGCCAGCAGCTTCGAAGGGGGAGCTGGAAACACCATATATTTT. Its protein is CASSFEGGAGNTIYF.

In this sample, this clonotype turned up many times. The chain uses TRBV28 and TRBJ1-1; D call uncertain. From germline, CDR1 is MDHEN and CDR2 SYDVKM. The V end was cut by 5 bases, the J end by 0 bases, with 10 bases between. The CDR3 has 14 residues. The CDR3 nucleotides are TGTGCCAGCAGTCACAATCTCATGAACACTGAAGCTTTCTTT. Amino acid sequence: CASSHNLMNTEAFF.

In this sample, this clonotype turned up a few times. The rearrangement joins TRBV5-8 to TRBJ2-1; possible D gene TRBD2, 5 bases. The CDR3 consists of 16 residues. The V and J ends lost 0 bases and 1 base respectively, with 11 bases between them. The germline gives CDR1 SGHTS, CDR2 YDEGEE. The CDR3: CASSLGEGRSYNEQFF. The CDR3 DNA reads as TGTGCCAGCAGCTTGGGAGAGGGCCGATCCTACAATGAGCAGTTCTTC.

This clonotype has a count of ten or more. The chain uses TRBV5-1 and TRBJ2-2; D is tentatively TRBD1 or TRBD2 (6 bases each). The germline V and J ends were trimmed by 0 bases and 1 base, with 10 bases remaining between them. This CDR3 region has 16 residues. CDR1 and CDR2 from the germline V gene are SGHRS and YFSETQ. CDR3 nucleotides: TGCGCCAGCAGCTTGGAGGGGGGACAGAACACCGGGGAGCTGTTTTTT. Amino acid sequence: CASSLEGGQNTGELFF.

The rearrangement links TRBV5-1 to TRBJ1-2, with D possibly matching TRBD1 (6 bases). Germline V gene sequence: CDR1 SGHRS, CDR2 YFSETQ. The CDR3 length is 13 residues. V lost 5 bases and J 7 bases, leaving 15 bases between the germline ends. In nucleotides, the CDR3 is TGCGCCAGCAGTCCAGGGGACGCATTTGGCTACACCTTC. It specifies CASSPGDAFGYTF.

This clonotype was seen many times. V usage is TRBV5-1 and J usage is TRBJ2-5; a possible D gene is TRBD2 (6 bases). The V end lost 4 bases, the J end lost 6 bases, and 28 bases lay between the germline ends. Germline V gene sequence: CDR1 SGHRS, CDR2 YFSETQ. The CDR3 is 18 amino acids. In DNA form, the CDR3 reads TGCGCCAGCAGCCTCAACCAATACGGGACTGCGCTCGACCAGACCCAGTACTTC. As protein: CASSLNQYGTALDQTQYF.

This clonotype turned up a few times. The chain employs TRBV12-3 or TRBV12-4 and TRBJ2-2, with D maybe TRBD2 (6 bases). There are 17 residues in the CDR3. Trimming left V 3 bases short and J 2 bases short, with 16 bases between. CDR3 in DNA: TGTGCCAGCAGTTTGGTATCCGGGACTCGTAACACCGGGGAGCTGTTTTTT. Residues: CASSLVSGTRNTGELFF.

This clonotype has ten or more counts. This rearrangement joins TRBV5-1 to TRBJ2-1, with D perhaps matching TRBD1 (5 bases). The CDR3 consists of 14 residues. Germline lookup yields CDR1 SGHRS and CDR2 YFSETQ. Trimming removed 2 bases from V and 6 bases from J, with 12 bases in between. CDR3 sequence reads: CASSFRTQGNEQFF. The DNA of the CDR3 is TGCGCCAGCAGCTTCCGTACTCAGGGCAATGAGCAGTTCTTC.

This clonotype was seen only once. The junction departs from germline at one end; a sequencing error may be responsible. This rearrangement joins TRBV12-3 or TRBV12-4 to TRBJ2-3, with TRBD2 matching 10 bases. The CDR3 has 15 amino acids. CDR3 sequence: CASSSWERGGDTQYF. The CDR3 bases are TGCGCCAGCAGCTCCTGGGAGCGGGGGGGCGATACGCAGTATTTT.

This clonotype was recorded at least ten times. The gene calls are TRBV15 and TRBJ2-7, with 8 bases identical to TRBD1. This CDR3 is 13 amino acids long. Germline CDR1 reads LNHNV; CDR2 reads YYDKDF (reference sequence). V lost 3 bases to trimming and J lost 5 bases; unmatched junction nucleotides: 3. The CDR3 DNA sequence: TGTGCCACCAGCAGGGACAGGGTAAACGAGCAGTACTTC. Amino acid sequence: CATSRDRVNEQYF.

This clonotype appeared many times. The chain has TRBV7-3 and TRBJ2-3; D is unclear. This CDR3 region has 16 residues. V was trimmed by 2 bases and J by 0 bases, leaving 12 bases between them. The germline CDR1 and CDR2 sequences are SGHTA and FQGTGA. CDR3 coding DNA: TGTGCCAGCAGCTTAGGGGTAGGCGCTAGCACAGATACGCAGTATTTT. Translation gives CASSLGVGASTDTQYF.

This clonotype was found many times. The chain combines TRBV18 with TRBJ2-7; weak D call: TRBD2 (5 bases). The V gene's germline CDR1 is KGHSH and CDR2 LQKENI. The CDR3 has 15 residues. Trimming took off 1 base at V and 0 bases at J, with 10 bases between the two ends. The CDR3 DNA sequence: TGTGCCAGCTCACCACGGACTGGGAGCTCCTACGAGCAGTACTTC. Its translation: CASSPRTGSSYEQYF.

This clonotype appeared many times. This chain links TRBV12-3 or TRBV12-4 with TRBJ2-7; D possibly matches TRBD1 or TRBD2 (6 bases each). CDR3 length: 12 amino acids. The ends were cut back, 6 bases at V and 9 bases at J, with 15 bases in the middle. CDR3 sequence: CASRGGLNRQYF. The CDR3 DNA sequence: TGTGCCAGCAGGGGGGGCCTAAACCGGCAGTACTTC.

This clonotype has only a few counts. V and J are TRBV30 and TRBJ2-3; 8 bases map to TRBD2. The CDR3 sequence is 15 residues long. J lost 7 bases, V lost 2 bases, and 11 bases had no gene match. The germline V gene encodes CDR1 GTSNPN and CDR2 SVGIG (reference sequence). The CDR3 DNA reads as TGTGCCTGGAGTCTTTCGGGAGGGCCAGGGTATACGCAGTATTTT. As protein: CAWSLSGGPGYTQYF.

In its sample, this clonotype was seen many times. The chain combines TRBV20-1 with TRBJ2-2; TRBD2 matches 8 bases. Germline V gives CDR1 DFQATT, CDR2 SNEGSKA (reference sequence). CDR3 length equals 16 residues. After removal of 0 bases from V and 5 bases from J, the junction contained 8 bases not matched to a gene. This CDR3 reads CSARDLAGGSTGELFF. Here the CDR3 DNA reads TGCAGTGCTAGAGACCTTGCGGGAGGCTCTACCGGGGAGCTGTTTTTT.

This clonotype was detected ten times or more. This rearrangement joins TRBV18 to TRBJ2-3, with 10 bases matching TRBD2. Germline V gene sequence: CDR1 KGHSH, CDR2 LQKENI. The CDR3 spans 17 residues. Trimming cost V 3 bases and J 0 bases; bases outside gene matches: 6. The CDR3 reads CASSPRTSGPSTDTQYF. The DNA of the CDR3 is TGTGCCAGCTCACCTAGGACTAGCGGTCCTAGCACAGATACGCAGTATTTT.

This chain joins TRBV5-1 and TRBJ1-6, with TRBD1 matching 9 bases. CDR3 size: 16 residues. From germline, CDR1 is SGHRS and CDR2 YFSETQ. V gave up 5 bases and J gave up 7 bases; unmatched junction bases: 10. The CDR3 sequence is CASRPDAGQGNSPLHF. The DNA of the CDR3 is TGCGCCAGCAGGCCGGATGCGGGACAGGGAAATTCACCCCTCCACTTT.

A few counts support this clonotype. The chain carries TRBV2 and TRBJ1-1; unclear D gene. Germline CDR1 is SNHLY and CDR2 is FYNNEI. This CDR3 region has 14 residues. Trimming removed 5 bases from V and 11 bases from J, with 21 bases in between. CDR3 DNA sequence: TGTGCCAGCAGTAACAGCTTAGTTCAGAACGGGGCTTTCTTT. Encoded protein: CASSNSLVQNGAFF.

The table lists this clonotype with a few counts. The rearrangement joins TRBV18 to TRBJ1-2; 7 positions agree with TRBD1. Looked up from germline, CDR1 is KGHSH and CDR2 is LQKENI. The CDR3 totals 18 residues. Trimming took 1 base from V and 3 from J; bases not matched to a gene: 14. CDR3 loop: CASSPRFRGKDWDYGYTF. Written as DNA, the CDR3 is TGTGCCAGCTCACCACGGTTCAGGGGGAAAGACTGGGACTATGGCTACACCTTC.

Ten or more counts support this clonotype. This CDR3 reads CASSLTGWNTEAFF. The CDR3 nucleotides are TGTGCCAGCAGTTTGACAGGGTGGAACACTGAAGCTTTCTTT. The chain combines TRBV27 with TRBJ1-1, with 7 bases identical to TRBD1. The junction had 2 bases not matched to a gene; V was cut back by 3 bases and J by 1 base. Germline-derived CDR1 and CDR2 are MNHEY and SMNVEV (reference sequence). CDR3 length: 14 amino acids.

The rearrangement joins TRBV3-1 to TRBJ2-7; a possible D gene is TRBD2 (6 bases). CDR1 and CDR2 from the germline V gene are LGHDT and YNNKEL (reference sequence). V lost 0 bases and J lost 0, with 12 bases in between. The CDR3 spans 16 residues. The CDR3 here is CASSQDIAGLSYEQYF. The CDR3 DNA reads as TGTGCCAGCAGCCAAGATATTGCGGGGCTCTCCTACGAGCAGTACTTC.

This clonotype was detected once. At one of its ends the junction is not consistent with the germline gene, which may arise from a read error. The CDR3 reads CASSYGGRINTVAFF. The CDR3 coding sequence is TGTGCCAGCAGTTACGGAGGTAGAATTAACACTGTAGCTTTCTTT. The chain links TRBV6-5 to TRBJ1-1, with D unresolved. Per germline, CDR1 MNHEY and CDR2 SVGAGI. The CDR3 is made up of 15 amino acids.

There are a few counts of this clonotype. This sequence joins TRBV18 and TRBJ2-5; TRBD1 matches at 7 bases. This CDR3 region has 15 residues. The V gene end was trimmed by 3 bases and the J gene end by 1 base; junction bases not matched to a gene: 5. In germline, CDR1 is KGHSH, CDR2 LQKENI. The CDR3 spells CASSPTWDSQETQYF. The CDR3 nucleotides read TGTGCCAGCTCACCCACCTGGGACAGCCAAGAGACCCAGTACTTC.

The chain recombines TRBV7-8 with TRBJ2-7; maybe TRBD1 (6 bases). Germline loops: CDR1 SGHVS, CDR2 FQNEAQ. V lost 1 base, J lost 2 bases, and 12 bases lay in between. This CDR3 region has 15 residues. The CDR3 protein is CASSLGPGATYEQYF. In DNA, the CDR3 is TGTGCCAGCAGCTTAGGGCCAGGGGCGACCTACGAGCAGTACTTC.

The table lists this clonotype with a few counts. The J gene is TRBJ2-1, the V gene TRBV9, with 7 bases matching TRBD2. Trimming cost V 1 base and J 0 bases; bases outside gene matches: 7. Germline V gene sequence: CDR1 SGDLS, CDR2 YYNGEE. The CDR3 runs to 17 residues. CDR3 DNA: TGTGCCAGCAGCGTATATTTGGGGGGGAGCTCCTACAATGAGCAGTTCTTC. Translating gives CASSVYLGGSSYNEQFF.

The chain has TRBV4-1 and TRBJ2-1; D gene ambiguous. V gave up 6 bases and J gave up 4 bases, with 10 bases separating them. Per the germline V gene, CDR1 is MGHRA and CDR2 is YSYEKL. The CDR3 extends over 13 amino acids. This chain's CDR3 is CASRPQQYNEQFF. CDR3 bases: TGCGCCAGCAGGCCTCAACAATACAATGAGCAGTTCTTC.

This clonotype came up a few times. The chain recombines TRBV28 with TRBJ1-4; 9 bases align to TRBD1. The CDR3 loop spans 15 amino acids. After removal of 4 bases from V and 2 bases from J, the junction contained 2 bases not matched to a gene. Germline CDR1 is MDHEN and CDR2 is SYDVKM. CDR3 coding DNA: TGTGCCAGCAGTTGGGACAGGGCTACTAATGAAAAACTGTTTTTT. It is translated as CASSWDRATNEKLFF.